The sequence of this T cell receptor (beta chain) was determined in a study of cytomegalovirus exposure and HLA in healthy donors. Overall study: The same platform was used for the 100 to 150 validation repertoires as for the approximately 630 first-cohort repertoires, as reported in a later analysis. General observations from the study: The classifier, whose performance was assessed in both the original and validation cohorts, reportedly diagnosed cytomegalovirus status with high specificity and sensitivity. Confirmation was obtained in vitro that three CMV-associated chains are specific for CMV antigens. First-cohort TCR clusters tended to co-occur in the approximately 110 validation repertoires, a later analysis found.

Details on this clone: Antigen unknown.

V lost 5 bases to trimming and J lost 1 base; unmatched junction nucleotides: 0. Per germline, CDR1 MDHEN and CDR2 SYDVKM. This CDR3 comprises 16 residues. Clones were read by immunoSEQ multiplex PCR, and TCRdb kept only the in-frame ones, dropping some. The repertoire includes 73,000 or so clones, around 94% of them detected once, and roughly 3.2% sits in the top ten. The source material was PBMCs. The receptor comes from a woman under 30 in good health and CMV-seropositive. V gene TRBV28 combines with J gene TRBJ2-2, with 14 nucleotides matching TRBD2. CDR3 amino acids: CASSGTSGGNTGELFF. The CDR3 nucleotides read TGTGCCAGCAGTGGGACTAGCGGGGGGAACACCGGGGAGCTGTTTTTT.